Below are 10 T cell receptor beta chains sequenced from a single sample in a study of shared clonotypes between healthy human individuals. TCRdb's copy holds only in-frame clones and misses some; the assay was immunoSEQ multiplex PCR. The repertoire holds approximately 620,000 clones, with approximately 97% as singletons. Sequenced input: naive CD4+ T cells sorted from blood. Regarding subset: CD45RA+ positively selected. The receptors originated from a woman aged 30 to 39 in good health.

This chain joins TRBV5-1 and TRBJ1-1; tentative D call: TRBD1 (5 bases). This CDR3 comprises 15 residues. The ends were cut back, 3 bases at V and 2 bases at J, with 14 bases in the middle. CDR1 is SGHRS and CDR2 is YFSETQ in the germline V gene. CDR3 nucleotide sequence: TGCGCCAGCAGCTACGGCTCGGGGGGAAACACTGAAGCTTTCTTT. Its protein is CASSYGSGGNTEAFF.

The chain joins TRBV11-2 to TRBJ2-1, with 10 bases aligning to TRBD2. Germline CDR1 and CDR2: SGHAT and FQNNGV. V was clipped by 4 bases and J by 6 bases; unmatched bases: 12. This CDR3 is built from 17 residues. The CDR3 protein is CASSSLAGVGRSNEQFF. The CDR3 nucleotides are TGTGCCAGCAGCTCCCTAGCGGGAGTAGGACGAAGCAATGAGCAGTTCTTC.

CDR3 protein: CATSRRLAGDTGELFF. Written as DNA, the CDR3 is TGTGCCACCAGCAGAAGACTAGCGGGAGACACCGGGGAGCTGTTTTTT. The rearrangement links TRBV15 to TRBJ2-2, with TRBD2 identical over 12 bases. Germline-derived CDR1 and CDR2 are LNHNV and YYDKDF (reference sequence). The trim removed 2 bases at V and 3 bases at J, leaving 1 base unmatched. The CDR3 length is 16 residues. Drawing the rest from reference TRBV15 and TRBJ2-2, the complete variable domain is DAMVIQNPRYQVTQFGKPVTLSCSQTLNHNVMYWYQQKSSQAPKLLFHYYDKDFNNEADTPDNFQSRRPNTSFCFLDIRSPGLGDTAMYLCATSRRLAGDTGELFFGEGSRLTVL.

With regard to this clone: This specimen includes other DNA sequences encoding the same CDR3. The V call is TRBV5-1, the J call TRBJ2-5; D gene unclear. The germline V and J ends were trimmed by 2 bases and 4 bases, with 3 bases remaining between them. The CDR3 spans 11 residues. Germline CDR1 reads SGHRS; CDR2 reads YFSETQ. The CDR3 protein is CASSFSETQYF. The CDR3 nucleotides are TGCGCCAGCAGCTTTTCAGAGACCCAGTACTTC.

The chain uses TRBV19 and TRBJ2-4; no clear D. Germline CDR1 is LNHDA and CDR2 is SQIVND (reference sequence). The CDR3 contains 14 residues. Trimming took 3 bases from V and 0 from J, leaving 6 bases between them. The CDR3 loop reads CASSMGLAKNIQYF. CDR3 in DNA: TGTGCCAGTAGTATGGGTCTAGCCAAAAACATTCAGTACTTC. The entire variable domain, with the rest obtained from reference TRBV19 and TRBJ2-4, is as follows: DGGITQSPKYLFRKEGQNVTLSCEQNLNHDAMYWYRQDPGQGLRLIYYSQIVNDFQKGDIAEGYSVSREKKESFPLTVTSAQKNPTAFYLCASSMGLAKNIQYFGAGTRLSVL.

The rearrangement joins TRBV29-1 to TRBJ2-1, with 8 bases aligning to TRBD2. This CDR3 comprises 14 residues. The V gene's germline CDR1 is SQVTM and CDR2 ANQGSEA. After removal of 2 bases from V and 4 bases from J, the junction contained 4 bases not matched to a gene. The CDR3 region is CSVEHIAGYNEQFF. CDR3 coding DNA: TGCAGCGTTGAACACATAGCGGGGTACAATGAGCAGTTCTTC.

This clone was observed a single time. The chain combines TRBV5-1 with TRBJ2-1; TRBD1 might be the D (6 bases). V lost 0 bases, J lost 8 bases, and 18 bases lay in between. Germline lookup yields CDR1 SGHRS and CDR2 YFSETQ. The CDR3 has 16 residues. CDR3 sequence reads: CASSLAGTLFGDEQFF. CDR3 coding DNA: TGCGCCAGCAGCTTGGCCGGGACACTCTTCGGGGATGAGCAGTTCTTC.

This chain joins TRBV18 and TRBJ1-1; TRBD1 is a possible D gene (6 bases). Germline CDR1 is KGHSH and CDR2 is LQKENI. Trimming shortened V by 4 bases and J by 1 base, and 10 bases separated the two germline ends. This CDR3 spans 14 amino acids. The DNA for the CDR3 is TGTGCCAGCTCACACGACAGGAAGAACACTGAAGCTTTCTTT. Amino acid sequence: CASSHDRKNTEAFF. The full variable domain, completed using reference TRBV18 and TRBJ1-1, is NAGVMQNPRHLVRRRGQEARLRCSPMKGHSHVYWYRQLPEEGLKFMVYLQKENIIDESGMPKERFSAEFPKEGPSILRIQQVVRGDSAAYFCASSHDRKNTEAFFGQGTRLTVV.

The chain employs TRBV2 and TRBJ2-1; 9 nucleotides align to TRBD2. The CDR3 has 15 amino acids. V was pared by 4 bases and J by 9 bases, with 10 bases of the junction left unmatched. Germline CDR1 reads SNHLY; CDR2 reads FYNNEI. The CDR3 DNA follows: TGTGCCAGCAGTGTAAGCGGGAGGCCCCCAGGTGAGCAGTTCTTC. Translated: CASSVSGRPPGEQFF.

CDR3 residues: CASSQSGQRLYGYTF. The CDR3 nucleotides are TGTGCCAGCAGCCAATCAGGACAGCGCCTCTATGGCTACACCTTC. This chain connects TRBV4-2 to TRBJ1-2, with D maybe TRBD1 (6 bases). There are 15 residues in the CDR3. Germline CDR1 reads LGHNA; CDR2 reads YNFKEQ. Trimming removed 2 bases at V and 4 bases at J, with 14 bases between.